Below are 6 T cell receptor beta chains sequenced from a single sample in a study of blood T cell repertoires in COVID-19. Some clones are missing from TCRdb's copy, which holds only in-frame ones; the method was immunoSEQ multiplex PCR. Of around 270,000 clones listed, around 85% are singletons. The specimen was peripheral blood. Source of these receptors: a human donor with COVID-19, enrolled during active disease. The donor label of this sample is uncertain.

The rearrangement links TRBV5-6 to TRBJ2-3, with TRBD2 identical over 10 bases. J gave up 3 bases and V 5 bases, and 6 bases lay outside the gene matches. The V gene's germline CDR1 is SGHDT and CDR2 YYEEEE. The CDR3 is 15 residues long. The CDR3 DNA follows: TGTGCCAGCAGTTCACCGGGACTAGCGACAGATACGCAGTATTTT. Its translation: CASSSPGLATDTQYF. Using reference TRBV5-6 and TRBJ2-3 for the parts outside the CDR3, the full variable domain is DAGVTQSPTHLIKTRGQQVTLRCSPKSGHDTVSWYQQALGQGPQFIFQYYEEEERQRGNFPDRFSGHQFPNYSSELNVNALLLGDSALYLCASSSPGLATDTQYFGPGTRLTVL.

CDR3 sequence: CASSLGLAGAYEQYF. The CDR3 DNA reads TGTGCCAGCAGCTTGGGGCTAGCGGGAGCTTACGAGCAGTACTTC. The chain carries TRBV5-4 and TRBJ2-7; 10 bases align to TRBD2. Per the germline V gene, CDR1 is SGHNT and CDR2 is YYREEE (reference sequence). CDR3 length: 15 residues. V shed 0 bases and J 4 bases; nucleotides not matched to a gene: 4.

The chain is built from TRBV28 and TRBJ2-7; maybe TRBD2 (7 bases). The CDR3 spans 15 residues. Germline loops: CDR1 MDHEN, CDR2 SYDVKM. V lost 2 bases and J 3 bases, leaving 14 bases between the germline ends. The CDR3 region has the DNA TGTGCCAGCAGTTTAGGGGGGGCCAGCGGCTACGAGCAGTACTTC. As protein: CASSLGGASGYEQYF.

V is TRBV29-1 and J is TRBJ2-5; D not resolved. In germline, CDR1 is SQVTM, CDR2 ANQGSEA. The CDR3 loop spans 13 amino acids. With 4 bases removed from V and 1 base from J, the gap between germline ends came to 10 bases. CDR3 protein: CSVVEEFQETQYF. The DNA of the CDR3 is TGCAGCGTTGTCGAAGAGTTCCAAGAGACCCAGTACTTC.

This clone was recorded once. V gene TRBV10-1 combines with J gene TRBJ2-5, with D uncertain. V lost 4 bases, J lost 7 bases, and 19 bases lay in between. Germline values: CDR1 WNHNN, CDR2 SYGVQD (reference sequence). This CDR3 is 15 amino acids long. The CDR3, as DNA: TGCGCCAGCAGTGCCCGACGCTTTCGGGTAACGACCCAGTACTTC. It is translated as CASSARRFRVTTQYF.

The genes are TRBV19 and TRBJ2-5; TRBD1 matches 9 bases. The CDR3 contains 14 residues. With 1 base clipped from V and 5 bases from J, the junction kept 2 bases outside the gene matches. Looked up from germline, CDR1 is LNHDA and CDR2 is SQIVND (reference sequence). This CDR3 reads CASSIGQGVETQYF. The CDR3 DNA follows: TGTGCCAGTAGTATAGGACAGGGGGTGGAGACCCAGTACTTC.